A single TCR beta chain is shown here with its context. Its target antigen remains unknown. The input lacks base qualities; no much larger clone sits a single base away. Libraries came from 5' RACE. Sequencing took place on an Illumina HiSeq 2500. A second PCR of about 6 to 12 cycles was performed with a sample-barcoded 5' primer and a J-beta primer mix. A unique molecular identifier was introduced onto each TCR beta cDNA molecule by a template-switch 5' adaptor carrying 12 random nucleotides. At least 2.5 million CDR3-containing paired-end reads were obtained from each sample. First-strand cDNA synthesis was performed from all RNA using the Mint cDNA synthesis kit, with priming by a TRBC-specific oligonucleotide. Following uracil-DNA glycosylase treatment, a first 18-cycle PCR with universal primers M1SS and BC2_uni_R was performed on all cDNA. Per the authors' processing: Normalization of each sample was performed by random selection of 1 million high-quality reads, each carrying a distinct molecular identifier. Reads sharing molecular identifiers were discarded rather than binned into consensus sequences. MiTCR, run with a Q25 quality threshold and the strictest error-elimination algorithm, handled CDR3 identification, clonotype clustering and error correction. A nonparametric unseen species model using Euler transformation provided a lower-bound estimate of total TCR beta diversity. TCRdb cleaned the public reads at Q25 with fastp, built clones with MiXCR and kept in-frame beta chains. Duplicate CDR3 protein sequences are folded into a single record with the most common DNA and genes. These V and J calls originate from TCRdb's pipeline instead of the authors' own analysis. The sample includes hundreds of thousands of distinct CDR3 sequences, with roughly 60% observed a single time. Clones ranked in the top ten supply roughly 22% of the sample.

The 40 or so donors, aged about 6 to 95 years, were systemically healthy Caucasian individuals from Russia. About 9.6 milliliters of peripheral blood were collected from each donor into EDTA-treated Vacutainer tubes. Ficoll-Paque density-gradient centrifugation was used to isolate PBMCs, with at least 6.5 million obtained per sample. Trizol reagent was used to extract total RNA from PBMCs, with at least 5 micrograms per sample. Naive CD45RAhigh/CD27high T cell percentages were measured by flow cytometry on a PBMC aliquot from every donor. Reading the germline V gene (reference sequence) gives CDR1 DFQATT and CDR2 SNEGSKA. Here V drops 5 bases and J drops 3 bases, and the junction holds 11 bases not matched to any gene. Including cysteine and phenylalanine, the CDR3 has 16 amino acids. The DNA shown is the 48-base CDR3, in frame from base 1. These data are taken from a study of blood T cells in healthy people across ages (dated by TCRdb to between 2014 and 2016). For context, the study as a whole: In model experiments, template switching captured roughly one uniquely barcoded TCR beta cDNA molecule for every two T cells. The study measured age-related changes in TCR beta repertoire diversity using deep sequencing normalized with unique cDNA molecular identifiers. The donors were split into four age groups: young (average 16 years), middle-aged (about 40), aged (more than 55) and long-lived (roughly 80). To avoid experimental bias, donors of different ages were distributed randomly across sequencing lanes. Using the same blood draw, the study looked at two additional independent replicas of 1 million unique cDNA reads for two donors, one aged 18 to 30 and the other aged 80 or older.

The study at large found these results: A strong correlation was found between observed TCR beta diversity and the percentage of naive T cells measured by flow cytometry. Because the CMV infection status of the donors was unknown, age-related changes in expanded clonotypes may potentially have been confounded. As age increased, observed TCR beta diversity per million T cells dropped in a roughly linear way, and a significant reduction was already evident by age about 36. Conclusive comparison of naive and antigen-experienced compartments was prevented by the profiling of bulk unsorted PBMCs. Compared with the aged group, the long-lived group had more naive CD4+ T cells, fewer expanded clones and increased TCR diversity, suggesting age selection. Total diversity estimates from one million sequenced T cells were considered lower bounds and underestimates.

The chain is encoded by TRBV20-1 joined to TRBJ2-3; 10 central nucleotides agree with TRBD1. The specimen sequenced was blood. This clonotype was obtained from a man younger than 40 in good health. The CDR3 region reads CSARGVGTGVTDTQYF. The DNA sequence is given as TGCAGTGCTCGTGGCGTGGGGACAGGGGTAACAGATACGCAGTATTTT.